This is a list of T cell receptor beta chains from one sample in a study of T cells in Graves' hyperthyroidism and ophthalmopathy. TCRdb independently ran MiXCR on the multiplex PCR reads; one entry per CDR3 protein. This sample carries more than 500,000 distinct CDR3 sequences, roughly 45% of them seen once, and the ten largest clones take approximately 44%. Sequenced sample: peripheral blood or thyroid tissue (not recorded which). The receptors come from an adult woman with Graves' disease, either hyperthyroidism or ophthalmopathy (not recorded which). Both conserved end residues are part of each CDR3.

V	J	CDR3
TRBV7-3	TRBJ2-2	CASSLRHGLEAGELFF
TRBV3-1	TRBJ2-7	CASSRGDGEQYF
TRBV20-1	TRBJ1-4	CSARPIGATNEKLFF
TRBV6-5	TRBJ2-2	CATPDSYTGELFF
TRBV19	TRBJ2-7	CASSRRDSEQYF
TRBV29-1	TRBJ1-2	CSVRDGSYGYTF
TRBV7-9	TRBJ1-1	CASSLTPGDVEAFF
TRBV6-6	TRBJ1-6	CASSYGPRGSSYNSPLHF
TRBV7-2	TRBJ1-4	CASSWAVGVNEKLFF
TRBV5-1	TRBJ1-4	CASSFAGVNEKLFF
TRBV7-6	TRBJ1-6	CASSLVPRAGENNSPLHF
TRBV21-1	TRBJ1-5	CASSSSTGKGQPQHF
TRBV7-2	TRBJ1-4	CASSLRGAYNEKLFF
TRBV5-1	TRBJ1-5	CASSLFGASNQPQHF
TRBV2	TRBJ1-2	CASSAGQGDNRGYTF
TRBV11-2	TRBJ1-1	CASSLGTGAKNTEAFF
TRBV19	TRBJ2-2	CASSRGELFF
TRBV20-1	TRBJ2-7	CSARARTAKLYEQYF
TRBV12-3/TRBV12-4	TRBJ2-3	CASTSQGTHTQYF
TRBV29-1	TRBJ2-5	CSATDSWGNTQYF
TRBV7-2	TRBJ1-6	CASSPPGIVERTLYSPLHF
TRBV10-3	TRBJ1-3	CAISEVGGHGYTIYF
TRBV5-1	TRBJ1-2	CASSLARGVDGGYTF
TRBV6-2/TRBV6-3	TRBJ2-6	CASSHRALAAGANVLTF